These 10 T cell receptor beta chains came from one sample sequenced in a study of blood T cell repertoires in COVID-19. TCRdb's table, derived via immunoSEQ multiplex PCR, lists solely in-frame clones and lacks some. The sample yields about 170,000 clones, approximately 90% seen once. Sequencing used peripheral blood. The source is a woman older than 75 in a cohort sampled during active or convalescent COVID-19.

The V gene is TRBV4-1, the J gene TRBJ2-7, with TRBD1 matching over 7 bases. Per germline, CDR1 MGHRA and CDR2 YSYEKL. CDR3 length: 15 amino acids. The J segment lost 1 base and the V segment lost 3 bases, leaving 6 bases of the junction unmatched. Written as DNA, the CDR3 is TGCGCCAGCAGCCAGCTTTCGACAGGGTCCTACGAGCAGTACTTC. Protein sequence: CASSQLSTGSYEQYF.

J is TRBJ2-5 and V is TRBV2; TRBD1 matches at 7 bases. Unmatched junction bases numbered 13, after V lost 6 bases and J lost 0 bases. This CDR3 has 17 residues. Germline V gene data show CDR1 as SNHLY and CDR2 as FYNNEI. This CDR3 is CASRDSWNRGDQETQYF. The DNA for the CDR3 is TGTGCCAGCAGGGACTCTTGGAACAGGGGCGACCAAGAGACCCAGTACTTC.

The chain joins TRBV3-1 (or the pseudogene TRBV3-2) to TRBJ1-6; TRBD1 matches 7 bases. The germline V gene has CDR1 LGHDT and CDR2 YNNKEL (reference sequence). Trimming removed 4 bases from V and 8 bases from J; junction bases left unmatched: 8. The CDR3 has 15 residues. The CDR3 DNA reads as TGTGCCAGCAGCCGCAATCAGGGGGATGATTCACCCCTCCACTTT. Its protein product is CASSRNQGDDSPLHF.

The V and J genes are TRBV21-1 and TRBJ2-7; no DNA check was done on the table's D call, TRBD1. TRBV21-1 is a pseudogene segment. This CDR3 comprises 14 residues. DNA for the CDR3: TGTGCCAGTGCAATTGACAGCTCAACCTACGAGCAGTACTTC. This translates into CASAIDSSTYEQYF.

The J gene is TRBJ2-1, the V gene TRBV3-1 (or the pseudogene TRBV3-2); D may be TRBD2 (6 bases). The ends were cut back, 6 bases at V and 5 bases at J, with 11 bases in the middle. Germline CDR1 reads LGHDT; CDR2 reads YNNKEL (reference sequence). The CDR3 covers 13 residues. CDR3 sequence: CASRPGVNNEQFF. Here the CDR3 DNA reads TGTGCCAGCAGGCCGGGAGTAAACAATGAGCAGTTCTTC.

The V gene is TRBV9, the J gene TRBJ1-1, with 8 bases aligning to TRBD1. Losses at the gene ends were 6 bases for V and 5 bases for J; bases not matched to a gene: 9. Per the germline V gene, CDR1 is SGDLS and CDR2 is YYNGEE. The CDR3 length is 14 residues. CDR3 nucleotides: TGTGCCAGCACCTCGACAGGGGTGGGGACTGAAGCTTTCTTT. It yields the protein CASTSTGVGTEAFF. The whole variable domain, remainder taken from reference TRBV9 and TRBJ1-1, is DSGVTQTPKHLITATGQRVTLRCSPRSGDLSVYWYQQSLDQGLQFLIQYYNGEERAKGNILERFSAQQFPDLHSELNLSSLELGDSALYFCASTSTGVGTEAFFGQGTRLTVV.

This sequence joins TRBV7-2 and TRBJ2-1, with 9 bases matching TRBD1. Germline CDR1 and CDR2: SGHTA and FQGNSA. The CDR3 extends over 15 amino acids. The V and J ends lost 5 bases and 12 bases, in that order; junction bases with no gene match: 14. The DNA of the CDR3 is TGTGCCAGCAGCATTTGGACAGGGGATGATCATCTGCAGTTCTTC. It specifies CASSIWTGDDHLQFF.

In DNA form, the CDR3 reads TGTGCCAGCAGTGGACGCAGGGGGCGCGGCACTGAAGCTTTCTTT. Its protein is CASSGRRGRGTEAFF. The V call is TRBV25-1, the J call TRBJ1-1; 8 bases agree with TRBD1. Germline assignment: CDR1 MGHDK and CDR2 SYGVNS. The CDR3 consists of 15 residues. V lost 4 bases to trimming and J lost 4 bases; unmatched junction nucleotides: 8.

This chain connects TRBV28 to TRBJ1-1; D call uncertain. Germline V gene sequence: CDR1 MDHEN, CDR2 SYDVKM. V was cut by 7 bases and J by 4 bases, with 10 bases left in between. CDR3 size: 12 residues. CDR3 amino acids: CASISYGTEAFF. DNA of the CDR3: TGTGCCAGCATCTCGTACGGCACTGAAGCTTTCTTT.

V is TRBV6-2 or TRBV6-3 and J is TRBJ2-4; 10 nucleotides match TRBD2. Germline V lookup: CDR1 MNHEY, CDR2 SVGEGT. J gave up 3 bases and V 4 bases, and 6 bases lay outside the gene matches. There are 16 residues in the CDR3. The DNA of the CDR3 is TGTGCCAGCAGTTGGGGACTAGCGATGGGCAAAAACATTCAGTACTTC. This translates into CASSWGLAMGKNIQYF.